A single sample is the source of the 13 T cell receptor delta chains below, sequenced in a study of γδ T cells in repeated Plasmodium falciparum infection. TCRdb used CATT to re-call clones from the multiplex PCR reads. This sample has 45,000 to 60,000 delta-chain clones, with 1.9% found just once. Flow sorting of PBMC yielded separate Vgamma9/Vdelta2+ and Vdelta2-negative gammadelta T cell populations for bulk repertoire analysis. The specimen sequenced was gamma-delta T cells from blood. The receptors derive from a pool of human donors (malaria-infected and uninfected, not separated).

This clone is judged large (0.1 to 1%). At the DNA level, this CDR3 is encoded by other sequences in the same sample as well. Written as DNA, the CDR3 is TGTGCCTTCCCGCGGGGCCTTCCCCGAAACTGGGGGATAGTAGCGACCGATAAACTCATCTTT. It translates to CAFPRGLPRNWGIVATDKLIF. The chain employs TRDV3 and TRDJ1, with 11 bases matching TRDD3. This CDR3 contains 21 residues. Germline CDR1 TVYSNPD, CDR2 GDNSRS (reference sequence). V gave up 3 bases and J gave up 2 bases; unmatched junction bases: 26.

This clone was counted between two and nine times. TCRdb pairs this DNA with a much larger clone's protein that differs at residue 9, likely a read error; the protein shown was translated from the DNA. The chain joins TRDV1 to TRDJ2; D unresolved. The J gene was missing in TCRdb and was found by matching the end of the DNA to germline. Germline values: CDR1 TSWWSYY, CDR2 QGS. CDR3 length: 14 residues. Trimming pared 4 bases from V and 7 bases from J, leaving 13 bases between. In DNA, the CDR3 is TGTGCTCTTGGGGCCCGACTCCGGGGAGCACAACTCTTCTTT. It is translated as CALGARLRGAQLFF.

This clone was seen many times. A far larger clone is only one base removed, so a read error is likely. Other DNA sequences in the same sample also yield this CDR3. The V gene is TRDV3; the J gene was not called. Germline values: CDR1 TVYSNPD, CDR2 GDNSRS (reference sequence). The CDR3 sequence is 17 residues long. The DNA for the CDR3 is TGTGCCTCTACTTCTTCCCGGCTTCACACCCACACCGATAAACTCATCTTC. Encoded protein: CASTSSRLHTHTDKLIF.

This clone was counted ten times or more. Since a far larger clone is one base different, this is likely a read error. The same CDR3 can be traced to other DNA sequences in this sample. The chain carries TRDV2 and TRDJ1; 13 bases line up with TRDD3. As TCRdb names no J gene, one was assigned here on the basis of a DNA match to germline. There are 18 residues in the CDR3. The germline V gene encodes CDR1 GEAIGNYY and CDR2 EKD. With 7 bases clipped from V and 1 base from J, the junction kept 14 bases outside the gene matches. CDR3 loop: CACDVLGDTRSGTDKLIF. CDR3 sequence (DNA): TGTGCCTGCGACGTACTGGGGGATACGCGGTCAGGCACCGATAAACTCATCTTT.

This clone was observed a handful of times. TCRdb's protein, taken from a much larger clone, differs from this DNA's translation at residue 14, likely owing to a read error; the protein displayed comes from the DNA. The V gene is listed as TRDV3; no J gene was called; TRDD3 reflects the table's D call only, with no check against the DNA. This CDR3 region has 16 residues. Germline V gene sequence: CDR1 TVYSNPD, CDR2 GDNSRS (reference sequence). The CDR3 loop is CAFDYWGPAYTDKHIF. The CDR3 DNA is TGTGCCTTTGATTACTGGGGGCCAGCGTACACCGATAAACACATCTTT.

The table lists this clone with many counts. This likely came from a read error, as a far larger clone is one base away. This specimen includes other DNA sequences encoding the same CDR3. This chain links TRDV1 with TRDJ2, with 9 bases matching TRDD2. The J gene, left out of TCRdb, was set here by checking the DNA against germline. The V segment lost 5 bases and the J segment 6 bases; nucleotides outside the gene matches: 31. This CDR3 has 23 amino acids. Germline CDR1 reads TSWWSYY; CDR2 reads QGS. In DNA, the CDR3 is TGTGCTCTTGGGTTGCCCTCCCTTACCTTCCTACTGGAAAATACCATATGGTCAGCACAACTCTTCTTT. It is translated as CALGLPSLTFLLENTIWSAQLFF.

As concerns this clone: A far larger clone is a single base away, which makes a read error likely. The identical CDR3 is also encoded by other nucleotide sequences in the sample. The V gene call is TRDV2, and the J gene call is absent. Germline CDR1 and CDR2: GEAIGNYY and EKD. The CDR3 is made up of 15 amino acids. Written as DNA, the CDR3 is TGTGCCTGTGACACCGTATTGAGAAGCACCGATAAACTCATCTTC. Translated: CACDTVLRSTDKLIF.

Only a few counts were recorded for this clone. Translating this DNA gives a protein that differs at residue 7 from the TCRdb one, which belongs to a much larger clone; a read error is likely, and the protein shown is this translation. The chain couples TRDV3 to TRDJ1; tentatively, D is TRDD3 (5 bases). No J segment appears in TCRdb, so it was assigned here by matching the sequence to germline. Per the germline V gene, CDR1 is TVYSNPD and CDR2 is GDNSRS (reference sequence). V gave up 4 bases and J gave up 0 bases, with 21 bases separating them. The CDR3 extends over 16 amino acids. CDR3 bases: TGTGCCTGTGTTTTACTGAGGGATTTGTACACCGATAAACTCATCTTT. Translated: CACVLLRDLYTDKLIF.

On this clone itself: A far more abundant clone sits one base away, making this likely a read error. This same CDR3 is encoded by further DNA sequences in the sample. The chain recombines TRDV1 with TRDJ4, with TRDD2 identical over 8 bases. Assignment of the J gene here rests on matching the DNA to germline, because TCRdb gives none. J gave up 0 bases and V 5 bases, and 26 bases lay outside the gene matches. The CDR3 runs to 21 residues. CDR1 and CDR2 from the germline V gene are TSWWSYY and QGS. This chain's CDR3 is CALGPYFLHVLGIAMARPLIF. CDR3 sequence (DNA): TGTGCTCTTGGGCCTTACTTCCTACACGTATTGGGGATCGCAATGGCCAGACCCCTGATCTTT.

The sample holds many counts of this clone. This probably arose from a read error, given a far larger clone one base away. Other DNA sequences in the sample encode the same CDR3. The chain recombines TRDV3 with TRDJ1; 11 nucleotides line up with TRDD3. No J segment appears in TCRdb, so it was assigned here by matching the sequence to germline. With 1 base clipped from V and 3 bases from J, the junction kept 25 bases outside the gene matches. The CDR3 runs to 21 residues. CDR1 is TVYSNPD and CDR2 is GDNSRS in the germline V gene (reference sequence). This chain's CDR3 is CAFIINPRYIGGYAVADKLIF. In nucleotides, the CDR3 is TGTGCCTTTATAATTAACCCTCGGTACATTGGGGGATACGCTGTAGCCGATAAACTCATCTTT.

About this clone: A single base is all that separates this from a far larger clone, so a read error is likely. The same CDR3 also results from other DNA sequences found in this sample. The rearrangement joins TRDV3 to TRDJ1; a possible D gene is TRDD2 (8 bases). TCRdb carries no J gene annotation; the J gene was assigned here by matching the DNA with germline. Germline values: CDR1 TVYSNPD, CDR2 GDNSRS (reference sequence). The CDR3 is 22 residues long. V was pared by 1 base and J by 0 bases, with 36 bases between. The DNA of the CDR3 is TGTGCCTTTAAGGCCTTCCTAGATTTTATTTACTGGGGAACGTCGTACACCGATAAACTCATCTTT. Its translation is CAFKAFLDFIYWGTSYTDKLIF.

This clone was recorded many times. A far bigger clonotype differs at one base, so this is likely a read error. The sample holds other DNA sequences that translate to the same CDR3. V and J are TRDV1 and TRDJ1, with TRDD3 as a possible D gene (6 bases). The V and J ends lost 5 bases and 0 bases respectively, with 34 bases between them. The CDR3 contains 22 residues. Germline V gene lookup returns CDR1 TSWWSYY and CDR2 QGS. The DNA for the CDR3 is TGTGCTCTTGGGCTGCGCCTCCATCTTACCGCCTGGGGACAAAAATACACCGATAAACTCATCTTT. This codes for CALGLRLHLTAWGQKYTDKLIF.

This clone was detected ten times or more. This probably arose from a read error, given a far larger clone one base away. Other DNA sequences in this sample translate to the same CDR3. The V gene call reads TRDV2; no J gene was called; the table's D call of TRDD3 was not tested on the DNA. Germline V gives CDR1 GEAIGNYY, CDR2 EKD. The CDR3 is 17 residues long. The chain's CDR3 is CACDTVSSPGYTDKLIF. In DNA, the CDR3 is TGTGCCTGTGACACCGTGTCCTCTCCGGGGTACACCGATAAACTCATCTTC.